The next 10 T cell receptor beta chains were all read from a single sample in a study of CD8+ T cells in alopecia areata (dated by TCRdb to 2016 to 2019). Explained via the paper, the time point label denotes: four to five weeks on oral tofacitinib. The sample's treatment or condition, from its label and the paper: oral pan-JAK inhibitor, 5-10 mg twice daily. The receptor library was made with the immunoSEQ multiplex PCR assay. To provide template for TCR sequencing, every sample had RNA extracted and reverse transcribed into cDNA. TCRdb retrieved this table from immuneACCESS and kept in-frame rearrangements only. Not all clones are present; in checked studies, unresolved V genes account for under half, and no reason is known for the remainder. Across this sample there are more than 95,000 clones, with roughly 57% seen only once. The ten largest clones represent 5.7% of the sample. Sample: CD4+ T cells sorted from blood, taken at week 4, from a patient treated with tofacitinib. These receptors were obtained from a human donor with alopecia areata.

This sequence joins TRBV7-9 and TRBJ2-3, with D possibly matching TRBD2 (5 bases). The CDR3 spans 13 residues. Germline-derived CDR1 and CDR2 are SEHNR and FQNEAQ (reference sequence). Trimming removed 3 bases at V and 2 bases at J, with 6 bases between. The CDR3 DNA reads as TGTGCCAGCAGCTTCGGGGTCACAGATACGCAGTATTTT. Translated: CASSFGVTDTQYF.

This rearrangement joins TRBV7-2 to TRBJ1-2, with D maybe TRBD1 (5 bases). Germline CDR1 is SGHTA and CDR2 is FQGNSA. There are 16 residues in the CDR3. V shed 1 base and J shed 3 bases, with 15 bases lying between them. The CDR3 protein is CASSLVSQGVDYGYTF. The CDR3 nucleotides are TGTGCCAGCAGCTTAGTCAGTCAGGGAGTGGACTATGGCTACACCTTC.

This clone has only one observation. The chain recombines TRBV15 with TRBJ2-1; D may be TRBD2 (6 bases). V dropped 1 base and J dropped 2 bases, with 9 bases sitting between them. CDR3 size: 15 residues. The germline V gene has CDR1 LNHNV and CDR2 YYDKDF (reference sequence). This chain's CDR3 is CATSRVEGTYNEQFF. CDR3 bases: TGTGCCACCAGCAGAGTGGAGGGGACCTACAATGAGCAGTTCTTC.

CDR3 DNA sequence: TGTGCCAGCAGCTTGAGGCGGCGTTCCTACAATGAGCAGTTCTTC. This gives the protein CASSLRRRSYNEQFF. The chain has TRBV5-6 and TRBJ2-1; D remains ambiguous. This CDR3 spans 15 amino acids. Germline assignment: CDR1 SGHDT and CDR2 YYEEEE. Deletions cut 1 base from V and 1 base from J, with 9 bases between.

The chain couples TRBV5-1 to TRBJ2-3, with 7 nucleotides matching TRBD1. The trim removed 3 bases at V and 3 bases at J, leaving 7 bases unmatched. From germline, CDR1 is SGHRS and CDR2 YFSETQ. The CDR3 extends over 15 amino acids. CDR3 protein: CASSWGQRNTDTQYF. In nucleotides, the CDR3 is TGCGCCAGCAGCTGGGGACAGCGGAATACAGATACGCAGTATTTT.

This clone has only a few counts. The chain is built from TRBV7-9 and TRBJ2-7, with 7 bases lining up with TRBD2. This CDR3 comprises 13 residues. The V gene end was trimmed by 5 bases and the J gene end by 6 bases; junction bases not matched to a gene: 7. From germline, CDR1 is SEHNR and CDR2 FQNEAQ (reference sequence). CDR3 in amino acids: CASSIKAGSEQYF. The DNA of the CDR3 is TGTGCCAGCAGCATTAAAGCGGGGTCCGAGCAGTACTTC.

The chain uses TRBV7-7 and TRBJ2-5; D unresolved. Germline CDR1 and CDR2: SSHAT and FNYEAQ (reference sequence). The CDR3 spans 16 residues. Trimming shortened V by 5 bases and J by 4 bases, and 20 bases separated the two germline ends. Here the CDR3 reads CASSPFRPGPSETQYF. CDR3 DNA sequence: TGTGCCAGCAGCCCTTTCCGCCCCGGGCCCTCAGAGACCCAGTACTTC.

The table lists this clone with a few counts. CDR3 sequence (DNA): TGTGCCAGCAGCCAAGATATTGGAACGGGGGAGCAGTTCTTC. Translating it yields CASSQDIGTGEQFF. The J gene is TRBJ2-1, the V gene TRBV14; D possibly corresponds to TRBD2 (5 bases). Deletions cut 0 bases from V and 10 bases from J, with 13 bases between. Germline CDR1 and CDR2: SGHDN and FVKESK. This CDR3 is 14 amino acids long.

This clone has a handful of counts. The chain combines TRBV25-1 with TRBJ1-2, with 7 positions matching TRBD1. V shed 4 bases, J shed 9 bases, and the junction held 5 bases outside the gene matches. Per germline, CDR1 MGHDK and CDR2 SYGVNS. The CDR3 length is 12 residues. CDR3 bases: TGTGCCAGCAGTGGGGACAGTGTCAGCTACACCTTC. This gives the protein CASSGDSVSYTF.

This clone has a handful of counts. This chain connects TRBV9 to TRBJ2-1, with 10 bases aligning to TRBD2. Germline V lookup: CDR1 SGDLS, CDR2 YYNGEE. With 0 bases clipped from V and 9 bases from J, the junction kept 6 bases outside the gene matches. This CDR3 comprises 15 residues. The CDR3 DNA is TGTGCCAGCAGCGTAGCTAGCGGGAGTTCCAGTGAGCAGTTCTTC. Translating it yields CASSVASGSSSEQFF.